This T cell receptor (beta chain) originates from a study of T cells in Graves' hyperthyroidism and ophthalmopathy. This clonotype was observed at least ten times. The CDR3 is made up of 13 amino acids. Germline CDR1 is SGHNT and CDR2 is YENEEA. Germline trimming cut 5 bases from V and 4 bases from J; bases unmatched to any gene: 3. Amplification targeted TCR beta CDR3 regions from RNA transcripts. Primed by the HTBI set, a first-round RT-PCR was run on the TCR CDR3. One entry per CDR3 protein, called by TCRdb with MiXCR from the multiplex PCR reads. Of 550,000 to 800,000 distinct CDR3 sequences detected, about a sixth appear once; the ten largest clones hold around 8%.

The J gene is TRBJ2-5, the V gene TRBV11-3; 8 nucleotides agree with TRBD2. This receptor was obtained from a man between 18 and 29 years old with Graves' hyperthyroidism. Sequencing used blood. CDR3 sequence (DNA): TGTGCCAGCAGCCAACGGGGGGGAGAGACCCAGTACTTC. It specifies CASSQRGGETQYF.